The clone carrying this TCR beta chain was detected a few times. Its matching antigen is unknown. Building the TCR beta libraries relied on iRepertoire HTBI primers, and CDR3 regions underwent Arm-PCR. TCRdb recomputed calls from the multiplex PCR reads with MiXCR, one row per CDR3 protein. Of around 460,000 distinct CDR3 sequences in the sample, 20% to 25% are singletons; the top ten hold about an eighth. The data derive from a study of regulatory T cells in long-lasting Graves disease. The wider study: Over 5 years of antithyroid drugs plus positive TSH receptor antibodies defined persistent Graves' disease.

Indicated time point: persistent/refractory GD, antithyroid drugs over 5 years with positive TRAb. Generation of the TCR library employed RNA extracted from PBMCs. Study-level results: Graves' patients with persistent disease showed TCR diversity lower than patients newly diagnosed. The study examined only peripheral blood, not thyroid tissue. Gene preferences differed: TRBV28, TRBJ1-2, TRBJ2-5 in persistent cases.

The CDR3 spans 17 residues. Germline loops: CDR1 MNHEY, CDR2 SVGEGT. The V end was cut by 3 bases, the J end by 4 bases, with 22 bases between. Sequencing used peripheral blood mononuclear cells (PBMCs), obtained when the disease was refractory, from a patient treated with antithyroid drugs. The receptor was derived from a female donor with Graves disease. The chain couples TRBV6-2 or TRBV6-3 to TRBJ2-7; possibly TRBD2 for D (7 bases). The CDR3 loop reads CASSYQGTTGRPYEQYF. The CDR3 DNA is TGTGCCAGCAGTTATCAGGGGACTACCGGGAGACCTTACGAGCAGTACTTC.